This TCR beta chain was captured in a study of OX40 agonist ivuxolimab in advanced cancers. Overall study: The patients got ivuxolimab, which is an agonistic anti-OX40 (CD134) antibody. Intravenous ivuxolimab was administered to patients every 2 weeks at 0.01 to 10 mg/kg.

Study results and caveats: The antigens recognized by the expanded peripheral T cells, that is their antigen specificity, were not determined.

The CDR3 covers 16 residues. Germline trimming cut 0 bases from V and 2 bases from J; bases unmatched to any gene: 5. Looked up from germline, CDR1 is SGHDN and CDR2 is FVKESK. As regards this clone: What it binds is not known.

The repertoire was sequenced with immunoSEQ multiplex PCR; TCRdb's copy has only in-frame clones and lacks some. Of about 130,000 clones listed, roughly 92% are singletons. The clonotype comes from an adult with an advanced solid tumor such as melanoma, head and neck, liver or kidney cancer. The specimen was CD4+ or CD8+ T cells sorted from blood, collected in a trial of the OX40 agonist ivuxolimab. This chain joins TRBV14 and TRBJ2-7; 9 bases are a match to TRBD1. The CDR3 bases are TGTGCCAGCAGCCAAGATTGGGGACAGGGAGCCTACGAGCAGTACTTC. As protein: CASSQDWGQGAYEQYF.